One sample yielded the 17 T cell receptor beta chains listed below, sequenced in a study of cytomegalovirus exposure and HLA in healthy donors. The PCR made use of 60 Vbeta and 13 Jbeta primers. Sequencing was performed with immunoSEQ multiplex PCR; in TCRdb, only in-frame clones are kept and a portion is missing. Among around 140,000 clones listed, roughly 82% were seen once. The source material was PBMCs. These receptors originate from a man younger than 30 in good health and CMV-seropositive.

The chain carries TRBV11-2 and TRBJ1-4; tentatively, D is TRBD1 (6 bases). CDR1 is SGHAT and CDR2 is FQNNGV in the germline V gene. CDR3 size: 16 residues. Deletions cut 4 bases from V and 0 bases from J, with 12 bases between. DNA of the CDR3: TGTGCCAGCAGCTCAGGGGCCAGAGCAACTAATGAAAAACTGTTTTTT. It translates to CASSSGARATNEKLFF. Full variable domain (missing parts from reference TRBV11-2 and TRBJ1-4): EAGVAQSPRYKIIEKRQSVAFWCNPISGHATLYWYQQILGQGPKLLIQFQNNGVVDDSQLPKDRFSAERLKGVDSTLKIQPAKLEDSAVYLCASSSGARATNEKLFFGSGTQLSVL.

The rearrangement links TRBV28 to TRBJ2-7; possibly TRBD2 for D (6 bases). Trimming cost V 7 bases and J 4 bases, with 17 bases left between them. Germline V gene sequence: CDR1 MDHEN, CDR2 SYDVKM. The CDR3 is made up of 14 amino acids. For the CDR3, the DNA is TGTGCCAGCACGGGTAGTAGCGGTACATACGAGCAGTACTTC. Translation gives CASTGSSGTYEQYF.

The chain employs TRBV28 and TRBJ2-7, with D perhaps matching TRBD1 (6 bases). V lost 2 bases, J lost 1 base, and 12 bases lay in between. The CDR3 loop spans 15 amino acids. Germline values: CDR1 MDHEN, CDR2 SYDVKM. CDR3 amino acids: CASSLLTGISYEQYF. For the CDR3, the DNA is TGTGCCAGCAGTTTACTGACAGGAATTTCCTACGAGCAGTACTTC.

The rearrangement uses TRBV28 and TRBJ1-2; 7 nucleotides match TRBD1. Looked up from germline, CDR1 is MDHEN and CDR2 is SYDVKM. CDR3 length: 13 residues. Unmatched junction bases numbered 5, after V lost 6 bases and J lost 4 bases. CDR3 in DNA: TGTGCCAGCAGATCGACAGGGTTCTATGGCTACACCTTC. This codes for CASRSTGFYGYTF.

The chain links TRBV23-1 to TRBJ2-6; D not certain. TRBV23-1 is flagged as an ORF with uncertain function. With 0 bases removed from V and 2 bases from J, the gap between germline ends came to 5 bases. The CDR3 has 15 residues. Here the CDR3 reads CASSQSDTGANVLTF. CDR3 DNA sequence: TGCGCCAGCAGTCAATCCGACACTGGGGCCAACGTCCTGACTTTC.

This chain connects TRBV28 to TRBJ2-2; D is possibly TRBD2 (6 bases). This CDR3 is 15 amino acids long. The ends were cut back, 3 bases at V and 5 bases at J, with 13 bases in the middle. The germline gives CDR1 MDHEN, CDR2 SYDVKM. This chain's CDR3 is CASSLTRGRTGELFF. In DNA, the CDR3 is TGTGCCAGCAGTTTGACGCGAGGGAGGACCGGGGAGCTGTTTTTT.

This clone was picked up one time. The CDR3 loop reads CASSFDRVGYTEAFF. The CDR3 DNA follows: TGCGCCAGCAGCTTCGACAGGGTTGGGTACACTGAAGCTTTCTTT. This chain uses TRBV5-1 with TRBJ1-1, with 7 bases matching TRBD1. The CDR3 has 15 amino acids. V was clipped by 2 bases and J by 3 bases; unmatched bases: 7. Germline V gives CDR1 SGHRS, CDR2 YFSETQ.

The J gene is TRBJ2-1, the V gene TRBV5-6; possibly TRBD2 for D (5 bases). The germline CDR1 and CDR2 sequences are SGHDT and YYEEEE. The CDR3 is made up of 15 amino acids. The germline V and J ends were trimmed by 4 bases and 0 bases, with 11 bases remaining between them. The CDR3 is CASSPPGSSYNEQFF. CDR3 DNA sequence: TGTGCCAGCAGCCCCCCGGGGAGCTCCTACAATGAGCAGTTCTTC.

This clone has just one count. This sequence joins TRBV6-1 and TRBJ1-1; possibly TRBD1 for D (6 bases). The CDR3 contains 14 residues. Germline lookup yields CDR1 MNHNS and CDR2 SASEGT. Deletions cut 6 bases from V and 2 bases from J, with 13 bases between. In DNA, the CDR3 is TGTGCCAGCAGCGAACAGGGAATAAACACTGAAGCTTTCTTT. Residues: CASSEQGINTEAFF.

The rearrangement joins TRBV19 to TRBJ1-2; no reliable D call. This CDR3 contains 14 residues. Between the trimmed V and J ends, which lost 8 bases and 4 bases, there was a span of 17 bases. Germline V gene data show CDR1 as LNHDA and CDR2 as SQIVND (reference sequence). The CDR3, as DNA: TGTGCCAGTTTGAGGGAATCGAACCCCTATGGCTACACCTTC. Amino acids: CASLRESNPYGYTF.

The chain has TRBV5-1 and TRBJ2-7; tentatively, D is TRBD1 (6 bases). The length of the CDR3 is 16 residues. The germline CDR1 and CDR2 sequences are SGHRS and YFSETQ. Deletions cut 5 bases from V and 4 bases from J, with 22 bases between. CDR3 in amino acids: CASSIGAGVESYEQYF. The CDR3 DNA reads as TGCGCCAGCAGTATCGGGGCAGGGGTGGAATCGTACGAGCAGTACTTC.

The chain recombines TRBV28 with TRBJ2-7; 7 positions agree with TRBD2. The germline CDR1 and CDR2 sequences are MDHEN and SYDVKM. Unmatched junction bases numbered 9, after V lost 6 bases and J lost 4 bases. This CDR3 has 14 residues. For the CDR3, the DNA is TGTGCCAGCAGGACCGGGACTACTCATTACGAGCAGTACTTC. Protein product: CASRTGTTHYEQYF.

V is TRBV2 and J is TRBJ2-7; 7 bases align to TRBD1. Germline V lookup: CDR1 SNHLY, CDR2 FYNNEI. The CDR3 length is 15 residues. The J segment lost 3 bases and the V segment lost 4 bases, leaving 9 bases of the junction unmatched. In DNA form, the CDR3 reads TGTGCCAGCAGTGCACCGGGACAGCCATACTACGAGCAGTACTTC. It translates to CASSAPGQPYYEQYF.

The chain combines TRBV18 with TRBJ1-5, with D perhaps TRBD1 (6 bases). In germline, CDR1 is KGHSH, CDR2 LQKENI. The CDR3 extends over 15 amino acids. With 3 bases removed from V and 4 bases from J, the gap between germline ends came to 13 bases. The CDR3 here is CASSPRTVDNQPQHF. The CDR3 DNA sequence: TGTGCCAGCTCACCCAGGACAGTGGATAATCAGCCCCAGCATTTT.

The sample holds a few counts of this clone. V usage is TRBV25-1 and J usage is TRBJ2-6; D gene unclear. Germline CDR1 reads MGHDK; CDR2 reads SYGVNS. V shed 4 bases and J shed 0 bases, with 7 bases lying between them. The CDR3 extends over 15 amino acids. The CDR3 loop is CASSGISSGANVLTF. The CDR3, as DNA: TGTGCCAGCAGTGGAATTAGCTCTGGGGCCAACGTCCTGACTTTC.

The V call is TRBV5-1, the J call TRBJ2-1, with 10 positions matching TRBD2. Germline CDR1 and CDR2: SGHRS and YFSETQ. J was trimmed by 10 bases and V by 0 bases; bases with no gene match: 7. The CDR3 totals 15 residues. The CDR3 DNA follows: TGCGCCAGCAGCTTGGGGGCTAGCGGGAGAGGCGAGCAGTTCTTC. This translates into CASSLGASGRGEQFF.

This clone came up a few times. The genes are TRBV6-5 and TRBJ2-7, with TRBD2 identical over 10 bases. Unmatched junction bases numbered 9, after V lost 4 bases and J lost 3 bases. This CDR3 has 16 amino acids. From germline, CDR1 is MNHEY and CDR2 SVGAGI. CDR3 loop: CASSSSGTSVLYEQYF. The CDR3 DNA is TGTGCCAGCAGTTCCTCCGGGACTAGCGTCCTCTACGAGCAGTACTTC.